The present T cell receptor (beta chain) was sequenced within a study of OX40 agonist ivuxolimab in advanced cancers. The assay was immunoSEQ multiplex PCR, and TCRdb's table has in-frame clones only and misses some. The profile covers about 64,000 clones, with about 81% appearing a single time and about 1.9% taken by the ten largest. Drawing of blood for sampling happened at baseline, at cycle 4 day 1, and at cycle 7 day 1. The study's findings and limits: Expanded clones were, on average, more numerous in CD8+ T cells than in CD4+. At doses 0.1 to 3.0 mg/kg, CD4+ and CD8+ clones expanded. The authors did not determine the antigen specificity of the expanded peripheral T cells.

In regard to this clone: Its antigen is undetermined.

V was pared by 6 bases and J by 10 bases, with 18 bases between. The CDR3 totals 14 residues. CDR1 is MNHNS, CDR2 SASEGT, per germline. This TCR came from an adult with an advanced solid tumor such as melanoma, head and neck, liver or kidney cancer. The rearrangement uses TRBV6-1 and TRBJ1-4; possible D gene TRBD1, 5 bases. The sample in question was CD4+ or CD8+ T cells sorted from blood, obtained in a trial of the OX40 agonist ivuxolimab. CDR3 in amino acids: CASSLGREILKLFF. The CDR3 bases are TGTGCCAGCAGCCTAGGCAGGGAAATCCTAAAACTGTTTTTT.